This entry is about one T cell receptor beta chain. The same CDR3 is also encoded by other DNA sequences in this sample. This sample was taken from a study of blood T cell repertoires in COVID-19. Study summary: The United States, Italy and Spain supplied acute and convalescent COVID-19 samples.

The CDR3 covers 12 residues. CDR1 is MNHEY, CDR2 SVGAGI, per germline. Deletions cut 2 bases from V and 7 bases from J, with 8 bases between. The data were produced by immunoSEQ multiplex PCR, yet TCRdb's version contains in-frame clones alone and is incomplete. The table lists 85,000 to 95,000 clones, roughly 72% of them singletons. The J gene is TRBJ1-1, the V gene TRBV6-5; a possible D gene is TRBD1 (6 bases). The sample comprised peripheral blood. This TCR was sampled from an older man with acute or convalescent COVID-19. CDR3 residues: CASSYRGGEAFF. The CDR3 coding sequence is TGTGCCAGCAGTTACCGAGGGGGTGAAGCTTTCTTT.